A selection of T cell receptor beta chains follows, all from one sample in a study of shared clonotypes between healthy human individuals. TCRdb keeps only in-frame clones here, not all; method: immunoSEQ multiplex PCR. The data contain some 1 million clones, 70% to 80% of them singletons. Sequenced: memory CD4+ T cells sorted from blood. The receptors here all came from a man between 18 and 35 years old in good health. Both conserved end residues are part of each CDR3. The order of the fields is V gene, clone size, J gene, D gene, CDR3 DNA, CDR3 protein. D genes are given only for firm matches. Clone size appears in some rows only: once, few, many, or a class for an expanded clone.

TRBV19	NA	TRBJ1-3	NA	TGTGCCAGTAGATACTCCGGACAGAGCTCTGGAAACACCATATATTTT	CASRYSGQSSGNTIYF
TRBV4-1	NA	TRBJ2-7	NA	TGCGCCAGCAGCCAAGCAGACGAGCTGCTACGGGGCGGCGAGCAGTACTTC	CASSQADELLRGGEQYF
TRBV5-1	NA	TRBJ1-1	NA	TGCGCCAGCAGCTTGGACGGAATGAACACTGAAGCTTTCTTT	CASSLDGMNTEAFF
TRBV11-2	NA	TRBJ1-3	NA	TGTGCCAGCAGCCCCCCCGTACGGAACACCATATATTTT	CASSPPVRNTIYF
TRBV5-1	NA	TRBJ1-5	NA	TGCGCCAGCAGCTTGGGAGGAGATAGCAATCAGCCCCAGCATTTT	CASSLGGDSNQPQHF
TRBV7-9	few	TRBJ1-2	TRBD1	TGTGCCAGCAGCTTGGGGACAGTCTATGGCTACACCTTC	CASSLGTVYGYTF
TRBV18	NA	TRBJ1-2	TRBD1	TGTGCCAGCTCACCCCAAGGGGGCAGCTCGTCGGTTGTCGGCTACACCTTC	CASSPQGGSSSVVGYTF
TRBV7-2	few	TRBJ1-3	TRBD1	TGTGCCAGCAGCTTAGAGGGGACAGCTCGGGGAAACACCATATATTTT	CASSLEGTARGNTIYF
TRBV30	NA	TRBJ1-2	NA	TGTGCCTGGGGACATGGTCGGGTCGATGGCTACACCTTC	CAWGHGRVDGYTF
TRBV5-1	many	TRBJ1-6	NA	TGCGCCAGCAGCACGGAGGGGCAGGGGAGGCATTCACCCCTCCACTTT	CASSTEGQGRHSPLHF
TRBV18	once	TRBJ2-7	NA	TGTGCCAGCTCACCCGCGACAGGAGCCTACGAGCAGTACTTC	CASSPATGAYEQYF
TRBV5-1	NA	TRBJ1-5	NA	TGCGCCAGAGGGGATCAGCCCCAGCATTTT	CARGDQPQHF
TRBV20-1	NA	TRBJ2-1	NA	TGCAGTGCTAGTCTTGGGAATGAGCAGTTCTTC	CSASLGNEQFF
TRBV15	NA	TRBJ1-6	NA	TGTGCCACCAGCAGGATGTTTGGGGGTTCACCCCTCCACTTT	CATSRMFGGSPLHF
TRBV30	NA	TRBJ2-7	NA	TGTGCCTGGAGTCCCACAGGGCACGAGCAGTACTTC	CAWSPTGHEQYF
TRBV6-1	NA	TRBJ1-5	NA	TGTGCCAGCAGTGAAGATCCTTATAGCAATCAGCCCCAGCATTTT	CASSEDPYSNQPQHF
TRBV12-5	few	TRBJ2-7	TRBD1	TGTGCTAGTGGTTTGCCCCAGGACAGGAGCTCCTACGAGCAGTACTTC	CASGLPQDRSSYEQYF
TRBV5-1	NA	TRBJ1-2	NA	TGCGCCAGCAGCCCGGACATAGCTAACTATGGCTACACCTTC	CASSPDIANYGYTF
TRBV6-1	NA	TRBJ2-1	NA	TGTGCCAGCCCAGGGGCCGCCTACAATGAGCAGTTCTTC	CASPGAAYNEQFF
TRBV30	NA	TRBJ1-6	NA	TGTGCCTGGAGTGTTGAGGCGGGTTCACCCCTCCACTTT	CAWSVEAGSPLHF
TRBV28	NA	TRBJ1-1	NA	TGTGCCAGCTGCAGGGGTACTGAAGCTTTCTTT	CASCRGTEAFF
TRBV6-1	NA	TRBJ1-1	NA	TGTGCCAGCAGTGAGAGGTTGGGGGGCCGGGACACTGAAGCTTTCTTT	CASSERLGGRDTEAFF
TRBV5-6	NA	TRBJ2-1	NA	TGTGCCAGCAGGTTACAGGGTCGGTACAATGAGCAGTTCTTC	CASRLQGRYNEQFF
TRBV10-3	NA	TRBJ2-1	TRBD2	TGTGCCATCAGTGGGAGACTAGCAGGAGTCAATGAGCAGTTCTTC	CAISGRLAGVNEQFF
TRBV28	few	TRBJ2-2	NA	TGTGCCAGCAGTTTATCTGCGAGGGCCGGGGAGCTGTTTTTT	CASSLSARAGELFF
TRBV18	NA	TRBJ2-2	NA	TGTGCCAGCTCACCGCAGGGCACCGGGGAGCTGTTTTTT	CASSPQGTGELFF
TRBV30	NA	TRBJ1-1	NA	TGTGCCTGGAGCGCCGGGGGGGCAGGGGTGAACACTGAAGCTTTCTTT	CAWSAGGAGVNTEAFF
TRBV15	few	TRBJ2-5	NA	TGTGCCACCAGCAGAGCCTCGGGACAAGGGGAGACCCAGTACTTC	CATSRASGQGETQYF